These T cell receptor beta chains were read from a single sample in a study of T cell repertoires in cytomegalovirus infection. Each CDR3 protein gets one entry after TCRdb re-called the reads with MiXCR. This sample carries some 800,000 distinct CDR3 sequences, 32% of them seen once, and the ten largest clones take under 15%. Their antigen targets remain unknown. The sample in question was cultured CD8+ T cells from PBMCs, obtained from culture after CMV antigen stimulation. These receptors came from a human donor in good health (CMV status not recorded). Some clones in this sample may be carry-over from other donors' samples. Both conserved end residues are part of each CDR3. A D gene is named only where the DNA matches it firmly. Clone size is shown for a subset of rows, as once, few, many or a class of expanded clone.

D gene: .; V gene: TRBV19; clone size: few; J gene: TRBJ2-5; CDR3 DNA: TGTGCCAGTAGTCCCCTTGTCGATCAAGAGACCCAGTACTTC; CDR3 protein: CASSPLVDQETQYF
D gene: .; V gene: TRBV2; clone size: .; J gene: TRBJ2-1; CDR3 DNA: TGTGCCATGTTCAGCTCCTACAATGAGCAGTTCTTC; CDR3 protein: CAMFSSYNEQFF
D gene: .; V gene: TRBV14; clone size: .; J gene: TRBJ1-6; CDR3 DNA: TGTGCCAGCAGCCAACGCTCCTATAATTCACCCCTCCACTTT; CDR3 protein: CASSQRSYNSPLHF
D gene: .; V gene: TRBV29-1; clone size: .; J gene: TRBJ1-1; CDR3 DNA: TGCAGCGTTGAATCGGTGAACACTGAAGCTTTCTTT; CDR3 protein: CSVESVNTEAFF
D gene: .; V gene: TRBV7-6; clone size: few; J gene: TRBJ2-2; CDR3 DNA: TGTGCCAGCAGCTTCATAGCCGGGGAGCTGTTTTTT; CDR3 protein: CASSFIAGELFF
D gene: TRBD1; V gene: TRBV12-3/TRBV12-4; clone size: .; J gene: TRBJ1-2; CDR3 DNA: TGTGCCAGCAGCCTTACAGGGGGCGAGGCCTATGGCTACACCTTC; CDR3 protein: CASSLTGGEAYGYTF
D gene: .; V gene: TRBV2; clone size: .; J gene: TRBJ2-7; CDR3 DNA: TGTGCCAGCAGGGGGGCGGTGCAGTACTTC; CDR3 protein: CASRGAVQYF
D gene: .; V gene: TRBV9; clone size: many; J gene: TRBJ2-2; CDR3 DNA: TGTGCCAGCAGCTGGACAAGGGCCGAGGCCTCGAACACCGGGGAGCTGTTTTTT; CDR3 protein: CASSWTRAEASNTGELFF
D gene: TRBD1; V gene: TRBV6-1; clone size: .; J gene: TRBJ1-5; CDR3 DNA: TGTGCCAGCAGCCGTGGGACAGCTAATAGCAATCAGCCCCAGCATTTT; CDR3 protein: CASSRGTANSNQPQHF
D gene: TRBD1; V gene: TRBV4-2; clone size: .; J gene: TRBJ1-1; CDR3 DNA: TGTGCCAGCAGCCGTCAAACCGGTTCGACAGGGGGGAACACTGAAGCTTTCTTT; CDR3 protein: CASSRQTGSTGGNTEAFF
D gene: TRBD1; V gene: TRBV29-1; clone size: .; J gene: TRBJ2-3; CDR3 DNA: TGCAGCGTTGAAGATTGGACAGGGGGAAGTTCAGATACGCAGTATTTT; CDR3 protein: CSVEDWTGGSSDTQYF
D gene: .; V gene: TRBV5-6; clone size: .; J gene: TRBJ1-2; CDR3 DNA: TGTGCCAGCAGCCTCTGGGTTGACTATGGCTACACCTTC; CDR3 protein: CASSLWVDYGYTF
D gene: TRBD1; V gene: TRBV4-3; clone size: few; J gene: TRBJ1-2; CDR3 DNA: TGCGCCAGCAGCCAACTACCGGGACAGAACTATGGCTACACCTTC; CDR3 protein: CASSQLPGQNYGYTF
D gene: TRBD2; V gene: TRBV7-6; clone size: many; J gene: TRBJ2-1; CDR3 DNA: TGTGCCAGCAGTTTCCTAGCGGGGGCATACAATGAGCAGTTCTTC; CDR3 protein: CASSFLAGAYNEQFF
D gene: TRBD1; V gene: TRBV10-3; clone size: few; J gene: TRBJ2-5; CDR3 DNA: TGTGCCATCAGTGGGGACAGGTCCGAAGAAGAGACCCAGTACTTC; CDR3 protein: CAISGDRSEEETQYF
D gene: TRBD1; V gene: TRBV9; clone size: .; J gene: TRBJ2-2; CDR3 DNA: TGTGCCAGCAGCGTCGACAGGACAGGGGCGAACACCGGGGAGCTGTTTTTT; CDR3 protein: CASSVDRTGANTGELFF